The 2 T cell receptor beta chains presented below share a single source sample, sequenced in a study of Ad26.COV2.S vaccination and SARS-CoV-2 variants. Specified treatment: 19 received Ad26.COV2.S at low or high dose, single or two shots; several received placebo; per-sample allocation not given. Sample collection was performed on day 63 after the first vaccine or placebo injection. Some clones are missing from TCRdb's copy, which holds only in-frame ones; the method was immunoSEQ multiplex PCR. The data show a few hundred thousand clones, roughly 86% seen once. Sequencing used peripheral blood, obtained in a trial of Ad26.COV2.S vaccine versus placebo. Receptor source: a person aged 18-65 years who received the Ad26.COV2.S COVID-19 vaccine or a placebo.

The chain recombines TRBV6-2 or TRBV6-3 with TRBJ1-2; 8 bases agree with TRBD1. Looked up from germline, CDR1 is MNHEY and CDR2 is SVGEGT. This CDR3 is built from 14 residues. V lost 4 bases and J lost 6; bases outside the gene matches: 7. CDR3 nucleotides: TGTGCCAGCAGTTTCCGGGACAGGTCGAATGGCTACACCTTC. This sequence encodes CASSFRDRSNGYTF.

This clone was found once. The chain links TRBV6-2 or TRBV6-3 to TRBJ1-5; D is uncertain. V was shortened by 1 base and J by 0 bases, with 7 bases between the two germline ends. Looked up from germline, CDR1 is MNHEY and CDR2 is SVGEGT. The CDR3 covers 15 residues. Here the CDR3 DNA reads TGTGCCAGCAGTTACTTGGGTTATAGCAATCAGCCCCAGCATTTT. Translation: CASSYLGYSNQPQHF.